The entry below gives a single TCR beta chain sequence along with its context. This clonotype was found many times. No antigen is known for it. At one of its ends the junction is not consistent with the germline gene, which may arise from a read error. This specimen comes from a study of T-cell reconstitution after alpha-beta-depleted transplantation in children listed by TCRdb under 2016. At the level of the whole study: Using TCR repertoire profiling, the study followed T-cell immune reconstitution in a quantitative way in children after TCRalphabeta/CD19-depleted allogeneic hematopoietic cell transplantation.

The CDR3 contains 12 residues, cysteine and phenylalanine counted. Only CDR3 DNA remains: 36 bases, in frame from the first base. Reading the germline V gene gives CDR1 SGHRS and CDR2 YFSETQ. Libraries were built with PCR. TCRdb lists the instrument as Illumina HiSeq 2500. Molecular barcoding was employed in the preparation of TCR libraries, with unique molecular identifiers being used to normalize TCRbeta repertoire quantification. TCRdb reworked the public reads: Q25 trimming with fastp, MiXCR clone assembly, productive beta chains retained. Duplicate CDR3 protein sequences are folded into a single record with the most common DNA and genes. The sample table records about 540,000 distinct CDR3 sequences; around 20% of these occur just once. 3.3% of the sample lies in the top ten.

This sequence uses TRBV5-1 and TRBJ2-3; the D gene identity is not certain. The sequence came from a human donor who donated a stem cell graft to a child with acute lymphoblastic leukemia. Here the sequenced sample was PBMCs from the stem cell graft donor, taken from the stem cell graft. In nucleotides, the sequence is TGTGCCAGCAGCCTTGACTTAGATACGCAGTATTTT. This yields the protein CASSLDLDTQYF.